Below, 25 T cell receptor beta chains from the same sample are listed, as sequenced in a study of CD8+CD57+ T cells in acquired aplastic anemia. Broader study findings: Patient CD8+CD57+ cells had less diversity than total CD4+ and CD8+ pools.

Researchers used genomic DNA as the template to profile TCR beta VDJ and CDR3. TCRdb independently ran MiXCR on the reads; one entry per CDR3 protein. Among over 15,000 distinct CDR3 sequences listed, about 40% were seen once. Their recognized antigens are unknown. Patients chosen for sequencing had CD8+CD57+ cells that had expanded, as shown by flow cytometry. The sequenced sample consisted of CD8+CD57+ T cells sorted from PBMCs. Subset reported: bead-enriched CD8+CD57+ effector memory T cells from SAA patients. These TCRs come from a human donor with aplastic anemia.

This clonotype occurred a few times. The rearrangement links TRBV29-1 to TRBJ1-2; tentative D call: TRBD1 (6 bases). The CDR3 covers 13 residues. The germline V and J ends were trimmed by 5 bases and 2 bases, with 12 bases remaining between them. CDR1 and CDR2 from the germline V gene are SQVTM and ANQGSEA. The DNA of the CDR3 is TGCAGCGTTAAGGAAACAGGGAACTATGGCTACACCTTC. It translates to CSVKETGNYGYTF.

The V gene is TRBV15, the J gene TRBJ2-1, with 9 bases matching TRBD2. The ends lost 3 bases at V and 4 bases at J; junction bases unmatched: 13. Per germline, CDR1 LNHNV and CDR2 YYDKDF (reference sequence). The CDR3 runs to 18 residues. The CDR3 here is CATSSLYSASGMYNEQFF. CDR3 nucleotide sequence: TGTGCCACCAGCAGCTTATACTCCGCTAGCGGGATGTACAATGAGCAGTTCTTC.

CDR3 nucleotide sequence: TGTGCCACCAGCAGCTTAGTTTCCATCCACAATGAGCAGTTCTTC. Translation gives CATSSLVSIHNEQFF. The V call is TRBV15, the J call TRBJ2-1; D is undetermined. The length of the CDR3 is 15 residues. CDR1 and CDR2 (germline): LNHNV, YYDKDF (reference sequence). The ends were cut back, 3 bases at V and 5 bases at J, with 14 bases in the middle.

The chain is built from TRBV5-1 and TRBJ1-3; D perhaps matches TRBD1 (6 bases). There are 15 residues in the CDR3. V shed 8 bases and J shed 2 bases, with 17 bases lying between them. CDR1 and CDR2 (germline): SGHRS, YFSETQ. CDR3 residues: CASATTGAAGNTIYF. The CDR3 nucleotides read TGCGCCAGTGCCACGACGGGGGCAGCTGGAAACACCATATATTTT.

Remarks on this clonotype: At one end, the junction sequence differs from germline, possibly due to a read error. The chain is built from TRBV7-7 and TRBJ2-1; no clear D gene. This CDR3 is 13 amino acids long. CDR1 and CDR2 from the germline V gene are SSHAT and FNYEAQ (reference sequence). The CDR3 protein is CASSQELHNEQFF. In nucleotides, the CDR3 is TGTGCTAGCAGCCAGGAGTTACACAATGAGCAGTTCTTC. Using reference TRBV7-7 and TRBJ2-1 for the parts outside the CDR3, the full variable domain is GAGVSQSPRYKVTKRGQDVTLRCDPISSHATLYWYQQALGQGPEFLTYFNYEAQPDKSGLPSDRFSAERPEGSISTLTIQRTEQRDSAMYRCASSQELHNEQFFGPGTRLTVL.

Points on this clonotype: Since no conserved phenylalanine or tryptophan closes the CDR3, a read error is the likely cause. The rearrangement links TRBV7-6 to TRBJ2-7; D possibly uses TRBD1 or TRBD2 (6 bases each). The CDR3 consists of 15 residues. Trimming took 1 base from V and 3 from J, leaving 13 bases between them. Germline CDR1 is SGHVS and CDR2 is FNYEAQ. The CDR3 here is CASSLEGGLNYEQYL. The CDR3, as DNA: TGTGCCAGCAGCTTAGAAGGGGGGCTGAACTACGAGCAGTACCTC.

The chain uses TRBV5-6 and TRBJ2-2; D might be TRBD1 (5 bases). Trimming pared 0 bases from V and 0 bases from J, leaving 12 bases between. CDR1 and CDR2 from the germline V gene are SGHDT and YYEEEE. The CDR3 runs 17 residues. The CDR3 bases are TGTGCCAGCAGCTTGGTGGAGCAGGGCCCGAACACCGGGGAGCTGTTTTTT. Its protein is CASSLVEQGPNTGELFF.

This clonotype was counted many times. The chain couples TRBV5-1 to TRBJ2-1; the D gene could be TRBD1 or TRBD2 (6 bases each). From germline, CDR1 is SGHRS and CDR2 YFSETQ. The CDR3 runs 14 residues. V lost 1 base, J lost 7 bases, and 12 bases lay in between. The CDR3 loop reads CASSLIWGANEQFF. For the CDR3, the DNA is TGCGCCAGCAGCTTGATTTGGGGGGCGAATGAGCAGTTCTTC. The full variable domain, its missing parts supplied by reference TRBV5-1 and TRBJ2-1, is KAGVTQTPRYLIKTRGQQVTLSCSPISGHRSVSWYQQTPGQGLQFLFEYFSETQRNKGNFPGRFSGRQFSNSRSEMNVSTLELGDSALYLCASSLIWGANEQFFGPGTRLTVL.

This clonotype came up a few times. The J gene is TRBJ2-6, the V gene TRBV15; TRBD2 matches 8 bases. CDR1 and CDR2 from the germline V gene are LNHNV and YYDKDF (reference sequence). This CDR3 region has 15 residues. Germline trimming cut 0 bases from V and 8 bases from J; bases unmatched to any gene: 3. CDR3 protein: CATSRDREGTNVLTF. CDR3 coding DNA: TGTGCCACCAGCAGAGATCGGGAGGGAACCAACGTCCTGACTTTC.

This clonotype was detected a few times. The CDR3 spells CASSYIQGVEQYF. DNA for the CDR3: TGTGCCAGCAGCTACATACAGGGCGTCGAGCAGTACTTC. V usage is TRBV6-6 and J usage is TRBJ2-7, with D perhaps TRBD1 (6 bases). CDR1 is MNHNY, CDR2 SVGAGI, per germline (reference sequence). The CDR3 sequence is 13 residues long. V lost 6 bases, J lost 6 bases, and 15 bases lay in between.

The chain carries TRBV7-2 and TRBJ1-1, with D uncertain. Looked up from germline, CDR1 is SGHTA and CDR2 is FQGNSA. V was trimmed by 3 bases and J by 3 bases, leaving 2 bases between them. This CDR3 contains 11 residues. As DNA, the CDR3 is TGTGCCAGCAGCTTTTACACTGAAGCTTTCTTT. It specifies CASSFYTEAFF.

The V and J genes are TRBV7-3 and TRBJ2-1; D is ambiguous. Germline CDR1 reads SGHTA; CDR2 reads FQGTGA. The CDR3 loop spans 14 amino acids. The V and J ends lost 5 bases and 6 bases respectively, with 14 bases between them. The CDR3, as DNA: TGTGCCAGCAGCCTGAAAAGAAGCAGCAATGAGCAGTTCTTC. Its protein is CASSLKRSSNEQFF.

This clonotype was detected many times. The chain employs TRBV15 and TRBJ2-1; 10 bases are shared with TRBD1. Germline loops: CDR1 LNHNV, CDR2 YYDKDF (reference sequence). The CDR3 totals 16 residues. The V segment lost 3 bases and the J segment 6 bases; nucleotides outside the gene matches: 8. The CDR3: CATSSDRDRGFNEQFF. DNA of the CDR3: TGTGCCACCAGCAGCGACCGGGACAGGGGTTTCAATGAGCAGTTCTTC.

CDR3 residues: CSARIAGGPVTETQYF. In nucleotides, the CDR3 is TGCAGTGCTAGGATAGCGGGGGGGCCGGTAACTGAGACCCAGTACTTC. The rearrangement joins TRBV20-1 to TRBJ2-5; TRBD2 aligns across 11 bases. Germline V lookup: CDR1 DFQATT, CDR2 SNEGSKA (reference sequence). With V trimmed by 3 bases and J by 5 bases, 11 bases remained unmatched. This CDR3 comprises 16 residues.

This clonotype has ten or more counts. The chain combines TRBV15 with TRBJ1-1; 10 bases align to TRBD1. CDR1 is LNHNV and CDR2 is YYDKDF in the germline V gene (reference sequence). Trimming removed 3 bases from V and 5 bases from J; junction bases left unmatched: 9. The CDR3 length is 16 residues. The CDR3 sequence is CATSRSGQGGVTEAFF. The CDR3 DNA reads TGTGCCACCAGCAGGTCCGGACAGGGGGGGGTTACTGAAGCTTTCTTT. Using reference TRBV15 and TRBJ1-1 for the parts outside the CDR3, the full variable domain is DAMVIQNPRYQVTQFGKPVTLSCSQTLNHNVMYWYQQKSSQAPKLLFHYYDKDFNNEADTPDNFQSRRPNTSFCFLDIRSPGLGDTAMYLCATSRSGQGGVTEAFFGQGTRLTVV.

This clonotype is labeled as large (0.1 to 1%). The chain combines TRBV20-1 with TRBJ2-3, with 8 bases that match TRBD2. The CDR3 runs to 19 residues. CDR1 is DFQATT and CDR2 is SNEGSKA in the germline V gene (reference sequence). V lost 0 bases and J lost 1; bases outside the gene matches: 15. CDR3 bases: TGCAGTGCTAGAGATCCCCCCGTTAGCGGGACGCGGGGCACAGATACGCAGTATTTT. Its translation: CSARDPPVSGTRGTDTQYF.

Comment on this clonotype: This may be a read error: a much more frequent sequence differs by one nucleotide. V and J are TRBV15 and TRBJ2-1; 9 positions match TRBD2. CDR3 length equals 16 residues. Germline V gene lookup returns CDR1 LNHNV and CDR2 YYDKDF (reference sequence). The CDR3 loop reads CAASSYGGGANNEQFF. The CDR3 DNA sequence: TGTGCCGCCAGCAGTTACGGCGGGGGGGCCAACAATGAGCAGTTCTTC.

At least ten counts were recorded for this clonotype. The DNA of the CDR3 is TGTGCCAGCAGTTCCGCAGGCGCCTTCCACAATGAGCAGTTCTTC. Its protein product is CASSSAGAFHNEQFF. The rearrangement uses TRBV12-3 or TRBV12-4 and TRBJ2-1; D unclear. This CDR3 is 15 amino acids long. The V gene lost 4 bases and the J gene lost 5 bases, with 15 bases spanning the gap.

This clonotype was detected once. One junction end disagrees with the germline gene, perhaps due to a read error. CDR3 sequence (DNA): TGTGCCAGCAGCTTAGAACACAGGGCAGTGGTCTTC. Residues: CASSLEHRAVVF. The chain recombines TRBV7-2 with TRBJ2-1; possible D gene TRBD1, 6 bases. The CDR3 extends over 12 amino acids. Germline lookup yields CDR1 SGHTA and CDR2 FQGNSA.

In this sample, this clonotype turned up a few times. This chain uses TRBV29-1 with TRBJ1-2; D is unresolved. The germline CDR1 and CDR2 sequences are SQVTM and ANQGSEA. The CDR3 sequence is 12 residues long. Deletions cut 7 bases from V and 1 base from J, with 10 bases between. The DNA of the CDR3 is TGCAGCGCCAACACGGATAACTATGGCTACACCTTC. Protein sequence: CSANTDNYGYTF.

This clonotype was counted only a few times. This chain links TRBV20-1 with TRBJ1-2, with D possibly TRBD1 on 5 matching bases. The length of the CDR3 is 13 residues. The V gene's germline CDR1 is DFQATT and CDR2 SNEGSKA (reference sequence). Trimming took 5 bases from V and 0 from J, leaving 10 bases between them. For the CDR3, the DNA is TGCAGTGCTCGTTTAGGGGCTAACTATGGCTACACCTTC. Translated: CSARLGANYGYTF.

There are many counts of this clonotype. V gene TRBV2 combines with J gene TRBJ2-1, with D possibly being TRBD2 (6 bases). The length of the CDR3 is 14 residues. Trimming removed 4 bases from V and 10 bases from J, with 17 bases in between. Germline V lookup: CDR1 SNHLY, CDR2 FYNNEI. The CDR3 region is CASSGRDPNWEQFF. The CDR3 DNA sequence: TGTGCCAGCAGTGGGCGGGACCCCAATTGGGAGCAGTTCTTC.

The chain has TRBV5-4 and TRBJ2-3, with a possible D match to TRBD2 (6 bases). The germline gives CDR1 SGHNT, CDR2 YYREEE (reference sequence). The CDR3 has 14 amino acids. V lost 6 bases to trimming and J lost 3 bases, with 14 bases between them. The CDR3 sequence: CASTLGTGTDTQYF. The CDR3 DNA sequence: TGTGCCAGCACCCTAGGGACTGGGACAGATACGCAGTATTTT.

This clonotype was counted ten times or more. The chain joins TRBV12-3 or TRBV12-4 to TRBJ2-7, with D unclear. The CDR3 has 12 amino acids. Trimming shortened V by 3 bases and J by 4 bases, and 7 bases separated the two germline ends. The CDR3 DNA sequence: TGTGCCAGCAGTTTTGTAATTTACGAGCAGTACTTC. Its protein is CASSFVIYEQYF.

The CDR3 DNA is TGTGCCAGCAGCTTGATTGGGAACAATGAGCAGTTCTTC. Protein product: CASSLIGNNEQFF. The chain couples TRBV5-6 to TRBJ2-1; no clear D. CDR1 and CDR2 (germline): SGHDT, YYEEEE. This CDR3 is built from 13 residues. Trimming removed 1 base from V and 5 bases from J, with 7 bases in between.